This T cell receptor beta chain was identified during a study of blood T cell repertoires in COVID-19. Study in general: In each case, the material was cDNA or gDNA derived from T cells, B-cell-depleted T cells, or PBMCs.

Germline CDR1 reads MNHEY; CDR2 reads SVGEGT. There are 15 residues in the CDR3. J lost 1 base, V lost 2 bases, and 2 bases had no gene match. Generated by immunoSEQ multiplex PCR, the TCRdb table keeps only in-frame clones and is missing some. The sample has fewer than 75,000 clones, roughly 90% seen once. Sequenced: peripheral blood. The TCR was taken from a man aged 55 to 70 with acute or convalescent COVID-19. This chain joins TRBV6-2 or TRBV6-3 and TRBJ1-3, with 7 nucleotides matching TRBD1. The CDR3 spells CASSYEGASGNTIYF. As DNA, the CDR3 is TGTGCCAGCAGTTACGAGGGGGCGTCTGGAAACACCATATATTTT.